The T cell receptor beta chain under discussion was sequenced for a study of cytomegalovirus exposure and HLA in healthy donors. The CDR3 covers 15 residues. With 5 bases clipped from V and 5 bases from J, the junction kept 6 bases outside the gene matches. The V gene's germline CDR1 is SEHNR and CDR2 FQNEAQ (reference sequence). Study-wide points: The study found most TCR sequences rare, yet found some public TCRs in many donors. Specificity of a few CMV-associated chains for CMV antigens was verified in vitro.

PCR employed 60 Vbeta and 13 Jbeta primers. Generated by immunoSEQ multiplex PCR, the TCRdb table keeps only in-frame clones and is missing some. The sample includes 150,000 to 200,000 clones, around 81% seen only once; the top ten take approximately 2%. In the case of this clone: Its matching antigen is unknown.

The clonotype was recovered from a woman aged 25 to 39 in good health and CMV-seronegative. The chain employs TRBV7-9 and TRBJ1-2, with 12 nucleotides matching TRBD1. The specimen was PBMCs. CDR3 in DNA: TGTGCCAGCAGCAATCGGGACAGGGGGCATTATGGCTACACCTTC. It codes for CASSNRDRGHYGYTF.